This TCR beta chain came from a study of blood T cell repertoires in COVID-19. The junction had 17 bases not matched to a gene; V was cut back by 7 bases and J by 6 bases. The CDR3 is made up of 19 amino acids. The germline CDR1 and CDR2 sequences are SGHTA and FQGNSA. Donors in Cohort 3 who had recovered were those with two negative PCRs, healthcare professional clearance, or resolution of their symptoms. Original handling: Cell counts per sample came from amplifying reference gene primers. TCRdb keeps only in-frame clones here, not all; method: immunoSEQ multiplex PCR. That table supplies the V and J calls and clone size; D and trimming were determined from the DNA. The data contain 250,000 to 300,000 clones, roughly 86% of them singletons.

V gene TRBV7-2 combines with J gene TRBJ2-1; 14 nucleotides align to TRBD2. The clonotype originates from a woman aged 30 to 39 who had recovered from COVID-19. Sequences were obtained from PBMCs or T cells enriched from blood (not recorded which). The CDR3 is CASNPLPGLAGAPLNEQFF. Written as DNA, the CDR3 is TGTGCCAGCAATCCACTCCCGGGACTAGCGGGAGCGCCCCTCAATGAGCAGTTCTTC.